A single sample gave rise to the 23 T cell receptor beta chains below, sequenced in a study of T cells expressing NK-cell markers. For each CDR3 protein, TCRdb gives one entry from its re-call of the 5' RACE reads, without DNA. This sample's clone table lists 300,000 to 500,000 distinct CDR3 sequences. The source material was blood T cells: a sorted CD56 or NKG2C T cell subset, CD4+ or CD8+ T cells, or bulk PBMC T cells (not recorded which). These receptor sequences come from a woman aged 45-65 years in good health.

The chain has TRBV12-3 or TRBV12-4 and TRBJ1-6; TCRdb gives TRBD1 as the D gene, but with no DNA this cannot be confirmed. This CDR3 is built from 16 residues. This CDR3 is CASSGQVNSINSPLHF.

V and J are TRBV12-3 or TRBV12-4 and TRBJ1-2; TCRdb names TRBD1, which stays unverified in the absence of DNA. The CDR3 loop spans 13 amino acids. CDR3: CASSSLGVGGYTF.

This chain connects TRBV29-1 to TRBJ2-1; TCRdb designates TRBD1, a call that cannot be tested without DNA. CDR3 length: 12 residues. Germline lookup yields CDR1 SQVTM and CDR2 ANQGSEA. The CDR3 loop reads CSGTGPRDEQFF.

The genes are TRBV28 and TRBJ2-7; the D call from TCRdb, TRBD2, cannot be confirmed without DNA. The germline V gene has CDR1 MDHEN and CDR2 SYDVKM. CDR3 length equals 13 residues. CDR3 region: CASRPGLTYEQYF.

The V call is TRBV11-2, the J call TRBJ2-2; TCRdb's D call, TRBD2, is unchecked because there is no DNA. Germline V lookup: CDR1 SGHAT, CDR2 FQNNGV. This CDR3 has 15 amino acids. This chain's CDR3 is CAMLGLAANTGELFF.

CDR3 sequence: CASSFRGGIVFYGYTF. This rearrangement joins TRBV28 to TRBJ1-2. The germline V gene encodes CDR1 MDHEN and CDR2 SYDVKM. The CDR3 totals 16 residues.

The CDR3 spells CASSQTGANVLTF. The chain couples TRBV11-2 to TRBJ2-6. This CDR3 contains 13 residues. Germline V gene sequence: CDR1 SGHAT, CDR2 FQNNGV.

CDR3: CSVEHLAGGNEQFF. The V gene is TRBV29-1, the J gene TRBJ2-1; the TRBD2 assignment by TCRdb is unverifiable without DNA. Germline CDR1 reads SQVTM; CDR2 reads ANQGSEA. CDR3 length equals 14 residues.

The CDR3 is CASSYSRVGQGDTQYF. This chain connects TRBV6-5 to TRBJ2-3; TCRdb outputs TRBD1, but without DNA this stays unchecked. Germline CDR1 is MNHEY and CDR2 is SVGAGI. The CDR3 is made up of 16 amino acids.

The chain joins TRBV5-6 to TRBJ2-2; TCRdb's D call, TRBD1, is unchecked because there is no DNA. CDR1 is SGHDT, CDR2 YYEEEE, per germline. This CDR3 is built from 17 residues. CDR3 residues: CASSNGGVRDNTGELFF. The full variable domain, with the rest looked up from reference TRBV5-6 and TRBJ2-2, is DAGVTQSPTHLIKTRGQQVTLRCSPKSGHDTVSWYQQALGQGPQFIFQYYEEEERQRGNFPDRFSGHQFPNYSSELNVNALLLGDSALYLCASSNGGVRDNTGELFFGEGSRLTVL.

V usage is TRBV4-1 and J usage is TRBJ2-2; TCRdb returns TRBD2, unconfirmable since there is no DNA. The length of the CDR3 is 14 residues. Germline V gene lookup returns CDR1 MGHRA and CDR2 YSYEKL. CDR3 in amino acids: CASSRVAGSGELFF.

This chain uses TRBV5-1 with TRBJ2-1. CDR3 length: 13 amino acids. Germline V gene lookup returns CDR1 SGHRS and CDR2 YFSETQ. CDR3 amino acids: CASSFSTFNEQFF.

The V and J genes are TRBV12-3 or TRBV12-4 and TRBJ2-7; TCRdb picks TRBD2, but there is no DNA to check that call. The CDR3 totals 16 residues. The CDR3: CASSAQLAGGPYEQYF.

V is TRBV12-3 or TRBV12-4 and J is TRBJ2-3; TCRdb lists TRBD1, though no DNA is available to test this call. The CDR3 totals 15 residues. CDR3 sequence reads: CASTLGQGGADTQYF.

The rearrangement joins TRBV5-1 to TRBJ1-1; TCRdb calls TRBD1, which cannot be checked without DNA. Germline V gene lookup returns CDR1 SGHRS and CDR2 YFSETQ. The CDR3 has 12 residues. The CDR3 sequence: CASSPTGFEAFF.

The chain links TRBV20-1 to TRBJ2-1. The CDR3 runs to 13 residues. CDR1 is DFQATT and CDR2 is SNEGSKA in the germline V gene (reference sequence). This CDR3 is CSPAGASDNEQFF.

This chain joins TRBV18 and TRBJ2-4; with no DNA, the TCRdb D assignment of TRBD1 cannot be verified. Per germline, CDR1 KGHSH and CDR2 LQKENI. The CDR3 is 15 residues long. CDR3 sequence reads: CASSPAPDRGNIQYF.

The rearrangement links TRBV10-3 to TRBJ2-1; absent DNA, TCRdb's TRBD2 call cannot be checked. The CDR3 totals 14 residues. Germline lookup yields CDR1 ENHRY and CDR2 SYGVKD. The CDR3 region is CAISGDSDYNEQFF.

The gene calls are TRBV30 and TRBJ2-3. The CDR3 extends over 12 amino acids. Germline V CDR1 and CDR2: GTSNPN, SVGIG (reference sequence). CDR3 residues: CAWSQMRDTQYF.

The V call is TRBV7-6, the J call TRBJ2-3. This CDR3 spans 15 amino acids. CDR1 is SGHVS and CDR2 is FNYEAQ in the germline V gene. This CDR3 reads CASSLRQASTDTQYF.

The chain employs TRBV20-1 and TRBJ2-1; without DNA, the TCRdb call of TRBD2 cannot be checked. Germline V CDR1 and CDR2: DFQATT, SNEGSKA (reference sequence). The CDR3 totals 16 residues. CDR3 protein: CSAYRTSGPRRDEQFF.

The V and J genes are TRBV20-1 and TRBJ2-2; TCRdb reports TRBD2, a call that lacks DNA to check it against. CDR3 length: 17 residues. In germline, CDR1 is DFQATT, CDR2 SNEGSKA (reference sequence). This chain's CDR3 is CSARDSRLALNTGELFF.

V usage is TRBV20-1 and J usage is TRBJ2-1; the TRBD2 assignment by TCRdb is unverifiable without DNA. The CDR3 has 17 amino acids. The V gene's germline CDR1 is DFQATT and CDR2 SNEGSKA (reference sequence). This CDR3 is CSANSLAGGLSYNEQFF.